Included here is one TCR beta chain sequence, with context. What it binds is unknown. This entry belongs to a study of T cell responses to AZD1222 COVID-19 vaccine. General study results and limits: Clonal diversity was possibly underestimated, and white British individuals and females predominated among donors. Vaccine-related CD4 TCRs covered spike, predominating at 160-218 and 743-854.

From germline, CDR1 is MNHNS and CDR2 SASEGT. V was pared by 3 bases and J by 2 bases, with 17 bases between. The CDR3 contains 16 residues. The data were produced by immunoSEQ multiplex PCR, yet TCRdb's version contains in-frame clones alone and is incomplete. In the table there are 80,000 to 100,000 clones, around 90% of which are singletons. The sequence derives from an adult in good health. The chain combines TRBV6-1 with TRBJ2-7; D might be TRBD2 (5 bases). The source material was peripheral blood, sampled on day 0 of AZD1222 vaccination. Here the CDR3 reads CASSEEFGNLAYEQYF. The DNA for the CDR3 is TGTGCCAGCAGTGAGGAATTCGGGAATTTAGCCTACGAGCAGTACTTC.